The rows below give T cell receptor beta chains drawn from one sample of a study of Graves' ophthalmopathy and Graves' hyperthyroidism. TCRdb passed the multiplex PCR reads through MiXCR, listing each CDR3 protein once. This sample carries about 57,000 distinct CDR3 sequences, approximately 50% of them seen once, and the ten largest clones take roughly 5%. The specimen sequenced was peripheral blood. These TCRs come from an adult woman with Graves' ophthalmopathy. CDR3s leave out the opening cysteine and the closing phenylalanine or tryptophan.

J: TRBJ2-7
V: TRBV9
CDR3: ASSPRTGDTYEQY

J: TRBJ2-2
V: TRBV30
CDR3: AWTTRETGELF

J: TRBJ2-7
V: TRBV20-1
CDR3: SARSYRELSWEQY

J: TRBJ1-2
V: TRBV29-1
CDR3: SAGTGSYGYT

J: TRBJ2-1
V: TRBV28
CDR3: ASSSGGGYEQF

J: TRBJ1-1
V: TRBV24-1
CDR3: AANTEAF

J: TRBJ2-3
V: TRBV5-1
CDR3: ASSLTGPSTDTQY

J: TRBJ2-2
V: TRBV12-3/TRBV12-4
CDR3: ASSIASGGTNTGELF

J: TRBJ2-3
V: TRBV9
CDR3: ASSVAGGWGTDTQY

J: TRBJ2-3
V: TRBV28
CDR3: ASSHPPWGPHLGTQY

J: TRBJ2-7
V: TRBV20-1
CDR3: SAETAGGGEQY

J: TRBJ2-4
V: TRBV7-8
CDR3: ASSLVAGQAKNIQY

J: TRBJ1-3
V: TRBV19
CDR3: ASSIGSEDTIY

J: TRBJ2-7
V: TRBV20-1
CDR3: SAREGTSSLVYEQY

J: TRBJ1-2
V: TRBV5-6
CDR3: ASSFRGSGILYGYT

J: TRBJ2-7
V: TRBV20-1
CDR3: SATTGTYEQY

J: TRBJ1-2
V: TRBV20-1
CDR3: SARAAPGYT

J: TRBJ2-5
V: TRBV7-7
CDR3: ASSLVPPSGRARETQY

J: TRBJ1-2
V: TRBV5-4
CDR3: ASSYSARQGTYGYT

J: TRBJ2-5
V: TRBV29-1
CDR3: SVELGGGVESQY

J: TRBJ2-7
V: TRBV19
CDR3: AREWDSSYEQY

J: TRBJ1-4
V: TRBV7-2
CDR3: ASSLGGAQNEKLF

J: TRBJ2-1
V: TRBV2
CDR3: ASPRSVYNEQF

J: TRBJ2-4
V: TRBV12-3/TRBV12-4
CDR3: ASSLWAETNIQY

J: TRBJ2-7
V: TRBV19
CDR3: ASSRGLSYEQY

J: TRBJ2-7
V: TRBV10-3
CDR3: AIGGGDEQY

J: TRBJ2-1
V: TRBV24-1
CDR3: ARLAGANEQF

J: TRBJ1-5
V: TRBV6-5
CDR3: ASSYDWRNQPQH

J: TRBJ2-7
V: TRBV28
CDR3: ASSLNRGYYEQY

J: TRBJ2-6
V: TRBV27
CDR3: ASSLSWDRGSGANVLT

J: TRBJ2-4
V: TRBV28
CDR3: ASRENWVGAKNIQY

J: TRBJ2-1
V: TRBV7-9
CDR3: ASSSALGDTHNEQF

J: TRBJ1-1
V: TRBV20-1
CDR3: SARDGGVAEVF

J: TRBJ2-5
V: TRBV6-1
CDR3: ASESGLAGGQTQY

J: TRBJ2-3
V: TRBV20-1
CDR3: SAGAHPTSGSTDTQY

J: TRBJ1-3
V: TRBV2
CDR3: ASSVGQAPGNTIY

J: TRBJ2-7
V: TRBV28
CDR3: ASRKLTGADEQY

J: TRBJ1-1
V: TRBV20-1
CDR3: SARWGGGAGAF

J: TRBJ2-4
V: TRBV19
CDR3: ASSTDRTILAKNIQY

J: TRBJ1-2
V: TRBV25-1
CDR3: ASSEGKGANYGYT

J: TRBJ1-2
V: TRBV19
CDR3: ASRDRPGGGNYGYT